This T cell receptor beta chain comes out of a study of blood T cell repertoires in COVID-19. About the research overall: Samples representing acute and convalescent COVID-19 were sourced from the United States, Italy and Spain. Sources were T cells, B-cell-depleted T cells, or PBMCs; the material itself was cDNA or gDNA.

Germline-derived CDR1 and CDR2 are LNHDA and SQIVND (reference sequence). The V and J ends lost 3 bases and 6 bases, in that order; junction bases with no gene match: 1. This CDR3 contains 14 residues. Per the authors' pipeline: Amplification with reference gene primers provided the estimates of nucleated cell counts. Libraries were prepared by immunoSEQ multiplex PCR; TCRdb keeps only in-frame clonotypes and omits some of them. D and trimming were read from the DNA, whereas the V and J calls and clone size are those reported in that table. The sample consists of approximately 69,000 clones, approximately 91% of them appearing once.

The origin of this receptor is a man aged 50-60 years with acute or convalescent COVID-19. The sample comprised peripheral blood. The rearrangement joins TRBV19 to TRBJ1-6; 8 bases align to TRBD1. CDR3 sequence: CASSITGGNSPLHF. CDR3 bases: TGTGCCAGTAGTATTACAGGGGGTAATTCACCCCTCCACTTT.